These 5 T cell receptor beta chains came from one sample sequenced in a study of T cells in Graves' hyperthyroidism and ophthalmopathy. Amplified TCR beta CDR3 regions derived from RNA transcripts. The HTBI primer set was used in a first-round RT-PCR of the TCR CDR3. TCRdb used MiXCR to reprocess the multiplex PCR reads, holding one entry per CDR3 protein. Of roughly 350,000 distinct CDR3 sequences listed, more than 14% were seen once; the top ten hold around 20%. The sample comprised blood. These receptors all stem from a woman aged 30 to 39 with Graves' ophthalmopathy.

With regard to this clonotype: A much larger clone sits a single nucleotide away, making a read error possible. This sequence joins TRBV13 and TRBJ2-3; 10 bases are a match to TRBD2. Germline V gives CDR1 PRHDT, CDR2 FYEKMQ (reference sequence). The CDR3 extends over 17 amino acids. The V gene end was trimmed by 5 bases and the J gene end by 4 bases; junction bases not matched to a gene: 12. The DNA of the CDR3 is TGTGCCAGCAGCCGAGCAAAAAGCGGGGGGGCCGCAGATACGCAGTATTTT. Protein sequence: CASSRAKSGGAADTQYF.

The gene calls are TRBV5-1 and TRBJ1-2, with D possibly TRBD1 on 5 matching bases. From germline, CDR1 is SGHRS and CDR2 YFSETQ. This CDR3 region has 13 residues. V lost 2 bases, J lost 3 bases, and 8 bases lay in between. The CDR3 protein is CASSFREDYGYTF. The CDR3 DNA follows: TGCGCCAGCAGCTTCAGGGAGGACTATGGCTACACCTTC.

This clonotype came up many times. The chain links TRBV6-1 to TRBJ2-7, with D possibly being TRBD2 (5 bases). Trimming took 4 bases from V and 3 from J, leaving 13 bases between them. Germline V gives CDR1 MNHNS, CDR2 SASEGT. The CDR3 extends over 14 amino acids. CDR3 loop: CASSAGLAGYEQYF. For the CDR3, the DNA is TGTGCCAGCAGTGCCGGACTGGCGGGCTACGAGCAGTACTTC.

This clonotype showed up just a few times. The rearrangement joins TRBV12-3 or TRBV12-4 to TRBJ2-3, with 8 bases aligning to TRBD2. The CDR3 extends over 14 amino acids. Unmatched junction bases numbered 9, after V lost 7 bases and J lost 6 bases. The CDR3 sequence: CASTPGGGGDTQYF. The CDR3 DNA sequence: TGTGCCAGCACCCCGGGGGGGGGTGGTGATACGCAGTATTTT.

This clonotype was seen repeatedly, ten times or more. This rearrangement joins TRBV27 to TRBJ2-7; D might be TRBD1 or TRBD2, each matching 5 bases. CDR1 is MNHEY and CDR2 is SMNVEV in the germline V gene (reference sequence). This CDR3 is 15 amino acids long. Trimming removed 7 bases at V and 2 bases at J, with 18 bases between. CDR3 amino acids: CASTRGRQYPYEQYF. CDR3 bases: TGTGCCAGCACTCGAGGGAGACAGTACCCCTACGAGCAGTACTTC.